Each of the 9 T cell receptor beta chains below was sequenced from the same sample in a study of blood T cell repertoires in COVID-19. The protocol was immunoSEQ multiplex PCR, while the TCRdb copy is restricted to in-frame clones and leaves out a portion. The sample lists approximately 200,000 clones, 75% to 90% occurring once. The sequenced material came from peripheral blood. These receptors were collected from a human donor with active or convalescent COVID-19. The donor label of this sample is uncertain.

This rearrangement joins TRBV18 to TRBJ1-4, with D hard to call. Between the trimmed V and J ends, which lost 3 bases and 0 bases, there was a span of 2 bases. The CDR3 covers 13 residues. Per germline, CDR1 KGHSH and CDR2 LQKENI. CDR3 loop: CASSPTTNEKLFF. DNA of the CDR3: TGTGCCAGCTCACCTACAACTAATGAAAAACTGTTTTTT.

This chain joins TRBV6-2 or TRBV6-3 and TRBJ2-7, with 8 nucleotides matching TRBD1. V was pared by 4 bases and J by 11 bases, with 16 bases of the junction left unmatched. CDR3 length: 15 amino acids. Germline V gene data show CDR1 as MNHEY and CDR2 as SVGEGT. The CDR3 region is CASSFNPTTGAQEYF. Here the CDR3 DNA reads TGTGCCAGCAGTTTCAACCCTACGACAGGGGCTCAGGAGTACTTC.

This chain uses TRBV2 with TRBJ2-5; 12 nucleotides line up with TRBD2. V lost 5 bases to trimming and J lost 2 bases; unmatched junction nucleotides: 3. CDR1 and CDR2 from the germline V gene are SNHLY and FYNNEI. The CDR3 loop spans 15 amino acids. In nucleotides, the CDR3 is TGTGCCAGCAGTCCACTAGCGGGGGGACAAGAGACCCAGTACTTC. Encoded protein: CASSPLAGGQETQYF.

The chain carries TRBV20-1 and TRBJ2-7; D call uncertain. Looked up from germline, CDR1 is DFQATT and CDR2 is SNEGSKA (reference sequence). The ends were cut back, 6 bases at V and 4 bases at J, with 10 bases in the middle. There are 11 residues in the CDR3. CDR3: CSARLEYEQYF. CDR3 coding DNA: TGCAGTGCCCGACTGGAATACGAGCAGTACTTC.

The chain carries TRBV6-5 and TRBJ1-1, with a possible D match to TRBD1 (6 bases). Germline V gives CDR1 MNHEY, CDR2 SVGAGI. V lost 7 bases and J 3 bases, leaving 15 bases between the germline ends. The CDR3 extends over 14 amino acids. The DNA for the CDR3 is TGTGCCAGCACCGAGGGGGGGTTAGACACTGAAGCTTTCTTT. This gives the protein CASTEGGLDTEAFF.

In DNA, the CDR3 is TGTGCCAGCTCACCAGAACTGGCGGGAGGGGCCCACAATGAGCAGTTCTTC. This gives the protein CASSPELAGGAHNEQFF. The genes are TRBV18 and TRBJ2-1; 9 bases match TRBD2. CDR3 length: 17 amino acids. Per the germline V gene, CDR1 is KGHSH and CDR2 is LQKENI. The V gene end was trimmed by 2 bases and the J gene end by 5 bases; junction bases not matched to a gene: 10. The full variable domain, completed using reference TRBV18 and TRBJ2-1, is NAGVMQNPRHLVRRRGQEARLRCSPMKGHSHVYWYRQLPEEGLKFMVYLQKENIIDESGMPKERFSAEFPKEGPSILRIQQVVRGDSAAYFCASSPELAGGAHNEQFFGPGTRLTVL.

This clone was counted only a few times. V is TRBV7-9 and J is TRBJ2-2; 7 nucleotides align to TRBD1. CDR3 length: 14 amino acids. The junction had 4 bases not matched to a gene; V was cut back by 5 bases and J by 4 bases. Per the germline V gene, CDR1 is SEHNR and CDR2 is FQNEAQ (reference sequence). The CDR3, as DNA: TGTGCCAGCAGCCGGGACAGATCCACCGGGGAGCTGTTTTTT. Protein sequence: CASSRDRSTGELFF.

V usage is TRBV11-2 and J usage is TRBJ2-5, with 12 bases matching TRBD2. This CDR3 spans 16 amino acids. The junction had 4 bases not matched to a gene; V was cut back by 1 base and J by 4 bases. From germline, CDR1 is SGHAT and CDR2 FQNNGV. The CDR3 nucleotides read TGTGCCAGCAGCTTAGGGGGGGGACTAGCGGGAGAGACCCAGTACTTC. This sequence encodes CASSLGGGLAGETQYF.

This sequence joins TRBV28 and TRBJ1-1; 9 nucleotides match TRBD1. Per the germline V gene, CDR1 is MDHEN and CDR2 is SYDVKM. CDR3 size: 14 residues. V was pared by 11 bases and J by 6 bases, with 13 bases of the junction left unmatched. The CDR3 sequence: CAHTGTGGPSEAFF. CDR3 in DNA: TGTGCCCATACCGGTACAGGGGGCCCGTCTGAAGCTTTCTTT. The whole variable domain, filled in from reference TRBV28 and TRBJ1-1, reads DVKVTQSSRYLVKRTGEKVFLECVQDMDHENMFWYRQDPGLGLRLIYFSYDVKMKEKGDIPEGYSVSREKKERFSLILESASTNQTSMYLCAHTGTGGPSEAFFGQGTRLTVV.